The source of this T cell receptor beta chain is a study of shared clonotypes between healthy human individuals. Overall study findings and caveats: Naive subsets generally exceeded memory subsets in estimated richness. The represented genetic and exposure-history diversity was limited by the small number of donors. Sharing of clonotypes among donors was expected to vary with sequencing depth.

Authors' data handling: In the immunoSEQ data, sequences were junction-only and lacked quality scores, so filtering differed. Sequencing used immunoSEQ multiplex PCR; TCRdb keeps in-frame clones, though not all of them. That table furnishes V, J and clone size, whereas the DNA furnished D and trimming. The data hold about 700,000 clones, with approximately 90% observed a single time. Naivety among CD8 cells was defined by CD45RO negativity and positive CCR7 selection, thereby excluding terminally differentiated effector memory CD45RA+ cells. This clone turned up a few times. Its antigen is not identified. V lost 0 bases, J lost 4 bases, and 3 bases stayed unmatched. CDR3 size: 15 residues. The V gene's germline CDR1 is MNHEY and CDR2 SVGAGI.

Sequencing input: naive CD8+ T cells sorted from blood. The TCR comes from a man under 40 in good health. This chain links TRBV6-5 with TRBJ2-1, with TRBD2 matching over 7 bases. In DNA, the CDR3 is TGTGCCAGCAGTTACTCCCGGGGAGGGTACAATGAGCAGTTCTTC. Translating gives CASSYSRGGYNEQFF.